The clone carrying this T cell receptor beta chain was observed many times. What it binds is not known. V lost 0 bases, J lost 8 bases, and 12 bases stayed unmatched. Per the germline V gene, CDR1 is DFQATT and CDR2 is SNEGSKA (reference sequence). The CDR3 loop spans 15 amino acids. The data stem from a study of blood T cells in healthy people across ages. General study points: There was a strong correlation between TCR beta diversity and naive T cell percentage. PBMCs that were unsorted prevented a conclusive naive versus antigen-experienced comparison.

Then a second PCR, running about 6 to 12 cycles, was carried out with a sample-barcoded 5' primer and a J-beta primer mix. TCRdb re-derived calls from the 5' RACE reads in MiXCR, one entry per CDR3 protein. This sample has about 1.6 million distinct CDR3 sequences; 30% to 40% occur once, and the top ten carry roughly 12%. The source of this sequence is a woman aged 25-40 years in good health. This rearrangement joins TRBV20-1 to TRBJ1-2, with 7 bases aligning to TRBD1. Sequencing was carried out using blood. The CDR3 region is CSARDSGGDLYGYTF. The DNA for the CDR3 is TGCAGTGCTAGAGATTCAGGGGGAGACCTTTACGGCTACACCTTC.